This T cell receptor beta chain was recorded in a study of blood T cell repertoires in COVID-19. This clone was seen just once. Generated by immunoSEQ multiplex PCR, the TCRdb table keeps only in-frame clones and is missing some. This sample has fewer than 250,000 clones, with more than 80% found just once. The CDR3 runs 13 residues. Trimming stripped 6 bases from V and 8 bases from J, with 14 bases between. Study members were between 18 and 89 years old and lived in 25 or so US regions. Before being deemed recovered, Cohort 3 donors had two negative PCRs, clearance, or symptom resolution. The sequence derives from a man aged 55 to 70 who had recovered from COVID-19. The sequenced sample consisted of PBMCs or T cells enriched from blood (not recorded which). The chain has TRBV12-3 or TRBV12-4 and TRBJ2-1; possible D gene TRBD2, 6 bases. The CDR3 bases are TGTGCCAGCAGCATTACTAGCATGGATGAGCAGTTCTTC. It yields the protein CASSITSMDEQFF.